One and the same sample provided the 30 T cell receptor beta chains below, sequenced in a study of response to subunit inactivated influenza vaccine. Each CDR3 protein gets one entry after TCRdb re-called the RT-PCR reads with MiXCR. Among hundreds of thousands of distinct CDR3 sequences, about 14% were seen once, and the ten largest hold around 7.6%. The sample here was PBMCs from blood, taken less than 15 days before vaccination. These receptors all stem from a man aged 50 to 60 who received an inactivated influenza vaccine.

The rearrangement uses TRBV6-2 or TRBV6-3 and TRBJ2-1; D perhaps matches TRBD1 (6 bases). The germline gives CDR1 MNHEY, CDR2 SVGEGT. CDR3 length: 17 amino acids. The V end was cut by 3 bases, the J end by 4 bases, with 19 bases between. CDR3 sequence (DNA): TGTGCCAGCAGTTATAGCCCCCCGGGACAAGTTTACAATGAGCAGTTCTTC. This gives the protein CASSYSPPGQVYNEQFF.

The J gene is TRBJ2-2, the V gene TRBV6-1; D remains ambiguous. Germline CDR1 MNHNS, CDR2 SASEGT. V was trimmed by 5 bases and J by 4 bases, leaving 17 bases between them. This CDR3 has 16 residues. This CDR3 reads CASSKRRNTGTGELFF. In DNA, the CDR3 is TGTGCCAGCAGTAAGCGACGGAACACGGGCACCGGGGAGCTGTTTTTT.

In this sample, this clonotype turned up many times. The CDR3 DNA reads TGTGCCAGCACAGGGTTGGGCTCCTCTTGGCGCAATGAGCAGTTCTTC. Translating it yields CASTGLGSSWRNEQFF. The J gene is TRBJ2-1, the V gene TRBV27; D is perhaps TRBD1 (5 bases). This CDR3 is built from 16 residues. In germline, CDR1 is MNHEY, CDR2 SMNVEV (reference sequence). Trimming removed 7 bases from V and 6 bases from J, with 22 bases in between.

This clonotype has only a few counts. The chain employs TRBV2 and TRBJ2-7; 7 nucleotides align to TRBD2. CDR3 length equals 15 residues. V lost 3 bases to trimming and J lost 0 bases; unmatched junction nucleotides: 5. Germline CDR1 and CDR2: SNHLY and FYNNEI. CDR3 sequence reads: CASSEYGGSSYEQYF. The CDR3 nucleotides read TGTGCCAGCAGTGAGTACGGGGGGAGCTCCTACGAGCAGTACTTC.

This clonotype was seen at least ten times. The chain joins TRBV27 to TRBJ2-1; a weak D match, TRBD1 (5 bases). Trimming took 5 bases from V and 3 from J, leaving 8 bases between them. The CDR3 runs 13 residues. CDR1 and CDR2 (germline): MNHEY, SMNVEV (reference sequence). The CDR3 region has the DNA TGTGCCAGCAGTCCCGACAGCTACAATGAGCAGTTCTTC. It encodes CASSPDSYNEQFF.

This clonotype has only a few counts. The gene calls are TRBV6-5 and TRBJ2-7, with D possibly matching TRBD1 (5 bases). Germline values: CDR1 MNHEY, CDR2 SVGAGI. The CDR3 runs to 15 residues. Trimming cost V 4 bases and J 2 bases, with 15 bases left between them. The CDR3 DNA is TGTGCCAGCAGTTTCCACAGGAACAGTCCCTACGAGCAGTACTTC. Amino acid sequence: CASSFHRNSPYEQYF.

This clonotype has ten or more counts. The gene calls are TRBV29-1 and TRBJ1-2, with D maybe TRBD1 (5 bases). V lost 4 bases and J 1 base, leaving 7 bases between the germline ends. This CDR3 has 12 residues. The germline V gene encodes CDR1 SQVTM and CDR2 ANQGSEA. The CDR3 loop reads CSVGQLNYGYTF. As DNA, the CDR3 is TGCAGCGTTGGACAGCTTAACTATGGCTACACCTTC.

This clonotype has a handful of counts. The chain couples TRBV9 to TRBJ2-2; TRBD2 aligns across 11 bases. With V trimmed by 0 bases and J by 5 bases, 3 bases remained unmatched. Per germline, CDR1 SGDLS and CDR2 YYNGEE. The CDR3 has 16 residues. In nucleotides, the CDR3 is TGTGCCAGCAGCGTAGTGGTAGCGGGAGGGACCGGGGAGCTGTTTTTT. Residues: CASSVVVAGGTGELFF.

This clonotype was seen a few times. The chain recombines TRBV5-6 with TRBJ2-7, with TRBD1 identical over 10 bases. With V trimmed by 1 base and J by 3 bases, 4 bases remained unmatched. CDR1 is SGHDT, CDR2 YYEEEE, per germline. The CDR3 runs to 15 residues. Here the CDR3 DNA reads TGTGCCAGCAGCTTGCTGGGACAGGGGTTCTACGAGCAGTACTTC. Encoded protein: CASSLLGQGFYEQYF.

On this clonotype: The junction does not match germline at one end; this may be a read error. CDR3 sequence (DNA): TGTGCCACCGGGGGGGCCGGACTACTAGCGTCCCCCCATTTT. It yields the protein CATGGAGLLASPHF. The chain combines TRBV28 with TRBJ2-3; 8 positions match TRBD2. The CDR3 has 14 residues. Germline CDR1 MDHEN, CDR2 SYDVKM.

This clonotype turned up a few times. The chain has TRBV10-3 and TRBJ1-5; 7 bases line up with TRBD1. Per the germline V gene, CDR1 is ENHRY and CDR2 is SYGVKD. CDR3 size: 15 residues. Trimming removed 2 bases from V and 1 base from J; junction bases left unmatched: 2. The DNA for the CDR3 is TGTGCCATCAGTGAGCGGGGACAGAGCAATCAGCCCCAGCATTTT. Translated: CAISERGQSNQPQHF.

This clonotype was observed at least ten times. The J gene is TRBJ1-5, the V gene TRBV3-1; TRBD1 matches 11 bases. The germline gives CDR1 LGHDT, CDR2 YNNKEL (reference sequence). This CDR3 is built from 16 residues. The trim removed 2 bases at V and 6 bases at J, leaving 6 bases unmatched. The CDR3 sequence is CASSQTGTGGSQPQHF. The CDR3 DNA reads TGTGCCAGCAGCCAAACCGGGACAGGGGGTAGTCAGCCCCAGCATTTT. Full variable domain (remainder filled in from reference TRBV3-1 and TRBJ1-5): DTAVSQTPKYLVTQMGNDKSIKCEQNLGHDTMYWYKQDSKKFLKIMFSYNNKELIINETVPNRFSPKSPDKAHLNLHINSLELGDSAVYFCASSQTGTGGSQPQHFGDGTRLSIL.

This clonotype was recorded a few times. J is TRBJ1-5 and V is TRBV12-3 or TRBV12-4; D is ambiguous. V shed 5 bases and J shed 5 bases, with 7 bases lying between them. The CDR3 length is 12 residues. CDR3 region: CASSTLDQPQHF. CDR3 in DNA: TGTGCCAGCAGTACCCTGGATCAGCCCCAGCATTTT.

The chain couples TRBV12-3 or TRBV12-4 to TRBJ2-4; unclear D gene. V was shortened by 3 bases and J by 0 bases, with 6 bases between the two germline ends. The CDR3 runs to 14 residues. The CDR3, as DNA: TGTGCCAGCAGTTTGATCCTAGCCAAAAACATTCAGTACTTC. Its protein product is CASSLILAKNIQYF.

This clonotype came up many times. The CDR3 DNA follows: TGTGCCAGCAGTTACCTCCAGGGAAAGTACGAGCAGTACTTC. This gives the protein CASSYLQGKYEQYF. The rearrangement links TRBV6-2 or TRBV6-3 to TRBJ2-7, with a weak D call TRBD1 (5 bases). V lost 2 bases and J 4 bases, leaving 12 bases between the germline ends. CDR3 length: 14 residues. The V gene's germline CDR1 is MNHEY and CDR2 SVGEGT.

This clonotype appeared many times. The DNA for the CDR3 is TGTGCCAGCAGCCAAGTAAATAGCTTCGGGAATGACATCTACACTGAAGCTTTCTTT. Amino acids: CASSQVNSFGNDIYTEAFF. This rearrangement joins TRBV4-2 to TRBJ1-1; D call uncertain. Germline V gene lookup returns CDR1 LGHNA and CDR2 YNFKEQ. This CDR3 contains 19 residues. The V gene lost 1 base and the J gene lost 3 bases, with 24 bases spanning the gap.

This chain uses TRBV18 with TRBJ2-7; D is unresolved. This CDR3 region has 12 residues. Germline CDR1 KGHSH, CDR2 LQKENI. With 3 bases removed from V and 6 bases from J, the gap between germline ends came to 9 bases. CDR3 region: CASSPVKGEQYF. The CDR3 DNA follows: TGTGCCAGCTCACCGGTGAAGGGCGAGCAGTACTTC.

V usage is TRBV11-1 and J usage is TRBJ2-1; TRBD2 matches 7 bases. V was clipped by 7 bases and J by 1 base; unmatched bases: 7. The CDR3 spans 15 residues. Per germline, CDR1 SGHAT and CDR2 FQDESV (reference sequence). The CDR3 nucleotides are TGTGCCAGCACTCGGCTCGGGGGGTCCTACAATGAGCAGTTCTTC. It is translated as CASTRLGGSYNEQFF. The whole variable domain, filled in from reference TRBV11-1 and TRBJ2-1, reads EAEVAQSPRYKITEKSQAVAFWCDPISGHATLYWYRQILGQGPELLVQFQDESVVDDSQLPKDRFSAERLKGVDSTLKIQPAELGDSAMYLCASTRLGGSYNEQFFGPGTRLTVL.

In its sample, this clonotype was seen a few times. The chain is built from TRBV28 and TRBJ2-1; TRBD2 might be the D (7 bases). Germline values: CDR1 MDHEN, CDR2 SYDVKM. The V gene lost 6 bases and the J gene lost 2 bases, with 17 bases spanning the gap. CDR3 size: 16 residues. As DNA, the CDR3 is TGTGCCAGCAGCCCCCTCGGGGGGCGGACCTACAATGAGCAGTTCTTC. It codes for CASSPLGGRTYNEQFF.

This clonotype was observed a single time. The chain carries TRBV10-3 and TRBJ2-7; no firm D call. V shed 2 bases and J shed 7 bases, with 12 bases lying between them. The germline CDR1 and CDR2 sequences are ENHRY and SYGVKD. The CDR3 extends over 13 amino acids. The CDR3 sequence is CAISEEAVMEQYF. The CDR3 coding sequence is TGTGCCATCAGTGAGGAGGCTGTAATGGAGCAGTACTTC.

The V call is TRBV6-1, the J call TRBJ1-3; D unclear. V shed 7 bases and J shed 0 bases, with 16 bases lying between them. This CDR3 contains 16 residues. The germline V gene has CDR1 MNHNS and CDR2 SASEGT. The DNA for the CDR3 is TGTGCCAGCACCCATAAAAGGGCCTTCTCTGGAAACACCATATATTTT. It translates to CASTHKRAFSGNTIYF.

CDR3 DNA sequence: TGTGCTAGTGGGGCGGAGTTACTTCCAGGTTGGGATGAGCAGTTCTTC. Protein: CASGAELLPGWDEQFF. V and J are TRBV12-5 and TRBJ2-1, with D hard to call. V lost 6 bases to trimming and J lost 8 bases, with 23 bases between them. Germline CDR1 reads LGHNT; CDR2 reads FRNRAP. The CDR3 covers 16 residues.

This clonotype showed up just a few times. The chain is built from TRBV4-1 and TRBJ2-5; the D is unclear. The length of the CDR3 is 12 residues. Trimming stripped 4 bases from V and 5 bases from J, with 8 bases between. Germline lookup yields CDR1 MGHRA and CDR2 YSYEKL. The CDR3 protein is CASSRTTETQYF. CDR3 nucleotides: TGCGCCAGCAGCCGAACTACGGAGACCCAGTACTTC.

V gene TRBV28 combines with J gene TRBJ2-1; 9 nucleotides match TRBD2. Germline assignment: CDR1 MDHEN and CDR2 SYDVKM. V shed 6 bases, J shed 5 bases, and the junction held 8 bases outside the gene matches. CDR3 length: 15 amino acids. CDR3 sequence (DNA): TGTGCCAGCAGGACCGCGGGGGGGCCCCACAATGAGCAGTTCTTC. It encodes CASRTAGGPHNEQFF.

This clonotype was observed a few times. This chain links TRBV10-3 with TRBJ2-1; 7 bases align to TRBD2. The CDR3 runs to 14 residues. Looked up from germline, CDR1 is ENHRY and CDR2 is SYGVKD. J gave up 8 bases and V 10 bases, and 14 bases lay outside the gene matches. This CDR3 is CATHLGLAEDEQFF. CDR3 sequence (DNA): TGTGCCACCCACTTGGGTCTAGCGGAGGATGAGCAGTTCTTC.

V and J are TRBV20-1 and TRBJ2-1; D gene uncertain. Germline V gives CDR1 DFQATT, CDR2 SNEGSKA (reference sequence). Trimming pared 0 bases from V and 13 bases from J, leaving 13 bases between. The CDR3 covers 12 residues. CDR3 sequence: CSARDLSRDQFF. The CDR3 bases are TGCAGTGCTAGAGATCTCAGTCGTGATCAGTTCTTC.

This chain connects TRBV3-1 to TRBJ2-4; no definite D call. The germline gives CDR1 LGHDT, CDR2 YNNKEL (reference sequence). CDR3 size: 13 residues. Trimming shortened V by 2 bases and J by 3 bases, and 5 bases separated the two germline ends. In DNA form, the CDR3 reads TGTGCCAGCAGCCAATACAGCAAAAACATTCAGTACTTC. It yields the protein CASSQYSKNIQYF.

This clonotype appeared a few times. This sequence joins TRBV7-2 and TRBJ2-3; 8 bases are shared with TRBD2. This CDR3 region has 13 residues. Per the germline V gene, CDR1 is SGHTA and CDR2 is FQGNSA. J lost 8 bases, V lost 5 bases, and 6 bases had no gene match. The CDR3 nucleotides read TGTGCCAGCAGCGCCCCGGGGGGGGGTACGCAGTATTTT. It is translated as CASSAPGGGTQYF. The variable domain in full, with the rest retrieved from reference TRBV7-2 and TRBJ2-3, is GAGVSQSPSNKVTEKGKDVELRCDPISGHTALYWYRQSLGQGLEFLIYFQGNSAPDKSGLPSDRFSAERTGGSVSTLTIQRTQQEDSAVYLCASSAPGGGTQYFGPGTRLTVL.

As regards this clonotype: One end of the junction fails to match germline, which may point to a read error. CDR3 residues: CASREAGSGELFF. The CDR3, as DNA: TGTGCCAGCAGGGAAGCGGGCTCGGGGGAGCTGTTTTTT. The chain is built from TRBV2 and TRBJ2-2; perhaps TRBD2 as D (6 bases). The CDR3 length is 13 residues. In germline, CDR1 is SNHLY, CDR2 FYNNEI. The full variable domain, completed using reference TRBV2 and TRBJ2-2, is EPEVTQTPSHQVTQMGQEVILRCVPISNHLYFYWYRQILGQKVEFLVSFYNNEISEKSEIFDDQFSVERPDGSNFTLKIRSTKLEDSAMYFCASREAGSGELFFGEGSRLTVL.

V is TRBV28 and J is TRBJ2-7, with 7 nucleotides matching TRBD2. After removal of 3 bases from V and 0 bases from J, the junction contained 8 bases not matched to a gene. CDR3 length: 16 residues. Germline V gives CDR1 MDHEN, CDR2 SYDVKM. In DNA, the CDR3 is TGTGCCAGCAGTTTGGGCGGCGGGGGTGGCTCCTACGAGCAGTACTTC. As protein: CASSLGGGGGSYEQYF. The whole variable domain, remainder taken from reference TRBV28 and TRBJ2-7, is DVKVTQSSRYLVKRTGEKVFLECVQDMDHENMFWYRQDPGLGLRLIYFSYDVKMKEKGDIPEGYSVSREKKERFSLILESASTNQTSMYLCASSLGGGGGSYEQYFGPGTRLTVT.